This record concerns one TCR beta chain sequence. The target antigen is unknown. Of the isolated RNA, all was reverse transcribed, and so the sequenced material was expressed TCRB transcripts. Clones were sequenced by immunoSEQ multiplex PCR, and TCRdb holds only the in-frame ones, with some missing. The profile covers 600,000 or so clones, with roughly 12% appearing a single time and approximately 0.11% taken by the ten largest. Blood was collected once per donor into heparin, averaging about 116 mL. The sample is drawn from a study of beta chain features in type 1 diabetes. Points from the study as a whole: In all four CD4+ subsets, TCRB CDR3 length was significantly, moderately reduced in type 1 diabetes. It was possible that PCR favored shorter templates, equally so in patients and controls. Type 1 diabetes patients showed fewer insertions and more deletions at VDJ junctions.

The CDR3 runs to 15 residues. The V and J ends lost 6 bases and 3 bases respectively, with 14 bases between them. Germline-derived CDR1 and CDR2 are LNHDA and SQIVND (reference sequence). This sequence originates from a young man with type 1 diabetes. The V call is TRBV19, the J call TRBJ2-2, with D possibly matching TRBD2 (6 bases). The sequencing input was naive CD4+ T cells from blood. The CDR3 sequence: CASRTSGLDTGELFF. CDR3 in DNA: TGTGCCAGTAGAACCTCGGGACTTGACACCGGGGAGCTGTTTTTT.